These T cell receptor beta chains were read from a single sample in a study of OX40 agonist ivuxolimab in advanced cancers. Clones were sequenced by immunoSEQ multiplex PCR, and TCRdb holds only the in-frame ones, with some missing. In the table there are 25,000 to 40,000 clones, 84% of which are singletons. This sample comprised CD4+ or CD8+ T cells sorted from blood, obtained in a trial of the OX40 agonist ivuxolimab. These receptors were obtained from an adult with an advanced solid tumor such as melanoma, head and neck, liver or kidney cancer. CDR3s include the opening cysteine and the closing phenylalanine or tryptophan. The D gene is left open where the match is weak. Size is stated for part of the rows, as once, few or many counts, or as a class when the clone is expanded.

NA	TRBV7-9	NA	TRBJ1-2	CASSLAGSIVNYGYTF	TGTGCCAGCAGCTTAGCGGGAAGCATAGTTAACTATGGCTACACCTTC
NA	TRBV5-1	NA	TRBJ2-1	CASSLGGYNEQFF	TGCGCCAGCAGCTTGGGTGGGTACAATGAGCAGTTCTTC
NA	TRBV4-1	TRBD1	TRBJ2-3	CASSSRDRGGTDTQYF	TGCGCCAGCAGCTCCCGGGACAGGGGGGGCACAGATACGCAGTATTTT
NA	TRBV7-2	TRBD1	TRBJ2-7	CASSLGQQYEQYF	TGTGCCAGCAGCTTGGGACAGCAATACGAGCAGTACTTC
NA	TRBV15	TRBD1	TRBJ2-7	CATSEAGTGSEQYF	TGTGCCACCAGCGAGGCCGGGACAGGGAGCGAGCAGTACTTC
NA	TRBV2	NA	TRBJ2-4	CASQLVDIQYF	TGTGCCAGCCAGTTGGTGGACATTCAGTACTTC
NA	TRBV4-1	NA	TRBJ2-5	CASSQDLLTQYF	TGCGCCAGCAGCCAAGATCTATTGACCCAGTACTTC
NA	TRBV11-2	TRBD1	TRBJ2-5	CASSRTSGGGETQYF	TGTGCCAGCAGCCGCACCTCAGGGGGTGGGGAGACCCAGTACTTC
NA	TRBV11-1	TRBD2	TRBJ2-1	CASSSGTSSYNEQFF	TGTGCCAGCAGCTCCGGGACTAGCTCCTACAATGAGCAGTTCTTC
NA	TRBV28	NA	TRBJ2-1	CASNLGGIKFF	TGTGCCAGCAACCTCGGGGGCATAAAGTTCTTC
NA	TRBV29-1	TRBD1	TRBJ2-1	CSVGSDRGNEQFF	TGCAGCGTGGGTTCTGACAGGGGCAATGAGCAGTTCTTC
NA	TRBV4-1	NA	TRBJ2-7	CASSQGPNRGNYEQYF	TGCGCCAGCAGCCAAGGGCCTAACCGGGGGAACTACGAGCAGTACTTC
NA	TRBV5-6	NA	TRBJ1-6	CASSLETGQRGSPLHF	TGTGCCAGCAGCTTGGAAACCGGACAGCGAGGGTCACCCCTCCACTTT
NA	TRBV28	TRBD2	TRBJ2-1	CASSPGTSGRAGFDEQFF	TGTGCCAGCAGCCCCGGGACTAGCGGGAGGGCCGGTTTTGATGAGCAGTTCTTC
NA	TRBV29-1	TRBD2	TRBJ2-1	CSVEGAREAADQFF	TGCAGCGTTGAAGGAGCGCGGGAGGCCGCAGACCAGTTCTTC
medium-sized	TRBV2	NA	TRBJ2-1	CASSIDRNEQFF	TGTGCCAGCAGCATTGACAGAAATGAGCAGTTCTTC
NA	TRBV2	NA	TRBJ1-2	CASSEVGSLANYGYTF	TGTGCCAGCAGTGAAGTCGGATCTTTAGCTAACTATGGCTACACCTTC
NA	TRBV5-1	TRBD1	TRBJ1-1	CASTARHRGFMNTEAFF	TGCGCCAGCACAGCCCGACACAGGGGATTCATGAACACTGAAGCTTTCTTT
NA	TRBV25-1	NA	TRBJ2-7	CARPLGGWQYF	TGTGCCAGGCCCCTAGGGGGGTGGCAGTACTTC
NA	TRBV5-1	TRBD2	TRBJ2-7	CASSLVAGGPSYEQYF	TGCGCCAGCAGCTTGGTAGCGGGAGGGCCCTCCTACGAGCAGTACTTC
NA	TRBV5-1	NA	TRBJ1-1	CASSLWGTNTEAFF	TGCGCCAGCAGCTTATGGGGGACGAACACTGAAGCTTTCTTT
NA	TRBV30	NA	TRBJ2-3	CAWDTWGGEADTQYF	TGTGCCTGGGATACTTGGGGGGGCGAGGCAGATACGCAGTATTTT
few	TRBV15	TRBD1	TRBJ2-1	CATSTGTGDYNEQFF	TGTGCCACCAGCACCGGGACAGGTGACTACAATGAGCAGTTCTTC
NA	TRBV15	NA	TRBJ1-1	CATSYSWGTEAFF	TGTGCCACCAGCTATTCATGGGGGACTGAAGCTTTCTTT
NA	TRBV6-5	TRBD2	TRBJ2-3	CARIKRERPDTQYF	TGTGCCAGAATAAAGCGGGAGCGCCCAGATACGCAGTATTTT
NA	TRBV19	NA	TRBJ1-1	CASSIHRWGLNTEAFF	TGTGCCAGTAGTATCCATCGGTGGGGATTGAACACTGAAGCTTTCTTT
NA	TRBV9	TRBD1	TRBJ1-1	CASSASGTVTEAFF	TGTGCCAGCAGCGCATCCGGGACAGTCACTGAAGCTTTCTTT
NA	TRBV4-3	NA	TRBJ1-5	CASSRVVDSNQPQHF	TGCGCCAGCAGCCGGGTTGTGGATAGCAATCAGCCCCAGCATTTT
NA	TRBV7-8	NA	TRBJ1-2	CASSPLGRDYGYTF	TGTGCCAGCAGCCCCTTGGGCAGGGACTATGGCTACACCTTC
NA	TRBV11-2	NA	TRBJ2-7	CASSHGVSYEQYF	TGTGCCAGCAGCCACGGGGTCTCCTACGAGCAGTACTTC
few	TRBV5-6	NA	TRBJ2-1	CASSLRWDEQFF	TGTGCCAGCAGCTTGCGATGGGATGAGCAGTTCTTC
NA	TRBV13	TRBD2	TRBJ2-3	CASSLGSGSPTQYF	TGTGCCAGCAGCTTAGGTAGCGGGAGTCCAACGCAGTATTTT
once	TRBV15	NA	TRBJ1-6	CATSGEDMYNSPLHF	TGTGCCACCAGCGGAGAGGACATGTATAATTCACCCCTCCACTTT
NA	TRBV6-5	NA	TRBJ1-2	CASSYSGTGANYGYTF	TGTGCCAGCAGTTATTCCGGGACGGGAGCTAACTATGGCTACACCTTC
NA	TRBV13	NA	TRBJ2-2	CASSEGGTGELFF	TGTGCCAGCAGTGAGGGGGGGACCGGGGAGCTGTTTTTT
NA	TRBV27	NA	TRBJ2-5	CASRAFGTQYF	TGTGCCAGCAGGGCCTTTGGGACCCAGTACTTC
NA	TRBV27	NA	TRBJ1-1	CASSPTGPEGTEAFF	TGTGCCAGCAGTCCCACAGGGCCCGAGGGCACTGAAGCTTTCTTT
NA	TRBV5-1	TRBD2	TRBJ2-5	CASSLVKSGGAGGETQYF	TGCGCCAGCAGCCTGGTGAAGAGCGGGGGGGCTGGAGGAGAGACCCAGTACTTC
NA	TRBV7-3	NA	TRBJ2-2	CASSLTLGQINTGELFF	TGTGCCAGCAGCTTAACGTTAGGCCAGATCAACACCGGGGAGCTGTTTTTT
NA	TRBV2	NA	TRBJ1-1	CASSRVNTEAFF	TGTGCCAGCAGCCGCGTGAACACTGAAGCTTTCTTT
NA	TRBV13	NA	TRBJ2-1	CASSAGTPRDEQFF	TGTGCCAGCAGCGCAGGGACGCCTAGGGATGAGCAGTTCTTC
NA	TRBV9	TRBD2	TRBJ2-1	CASSAGLAGQGSYNEQFF	TGTGCCAGCAGCGCCGGACTAGCGGGACAGGGCTCCTACAATGAGCAGTTCTTC
NA	TRBV28	TRBD1	TRBJ1-4	CASSSLDRGTNEKLFF	TGTGCCAGCAGTTCCCTCGACAGGGGTACTAATGAAAAACTGTTTTTT
NA	TRBV19	NA	TRBJ1-1	CASSMGTEAFF	TGTGCCAGTAGTATGGGCACTGAAGCTTTCTTT
NA	TRBV27	TRBD2	TRBJ2-7	CASSLRTSAYYEQYF	TGTGCCAGCAGTTTAAGGACTAGCGCTTACTACGAGCAGTACTTC
NA	TRBV7-3	NA	TRBJ2-7	CASTLGPSPGSYEQYF	TGTGCCAGCACCCTAGGTCCCTCCCCCGGGTCCTACGAGCAGTACTTC
once	TRBV9	NA	TRBJ1-2	CASSAGARGRNYGYTF	TGTGCCAGCAGCGCAGGGGCGCGGGGGCGCAACTATGGCTACACCTTC